This T cell receptor beta chain was sequenced during a study of memory CD4+ T cells and cytomegalovirus serostatus. Study observations and caveats: The CMV-associated TCR signature appears largely within the CD4+ memory repertoire.

The repertoire was sequenced with immunoSEQ multiplex PCR; TCRdb's copy has only in-frame clones and lacks some. The sample yields about 56,000 clones, about four fifths seen once. This clone has a single count. Its antigen is currently unknown. The sort gate was single viable CD3+CD4+CD8-CD45RO+ cells for memory CD4+ T cells. With V trimmed by 6 bases and J by 7 bases, 12 bases remained unmatched. The V gene's germline CDR1 is SNHLY and CDR2 FYNNEI. CDR3 length: 14 residues. Sample: memory CD4+ T cells from blood. The chain recombines TRBV2 with TRBJ2-7, with 7 bases lining up with TRBD2. This TCR was recovered from an adult in good health and CMV-seronegative. CDR3 coding DNA: TGTGCCAGCAGGCCCACTACTTCAGCGGGGGAGCAGTACTTC. It codes for CASRPTTSAGEQYF.